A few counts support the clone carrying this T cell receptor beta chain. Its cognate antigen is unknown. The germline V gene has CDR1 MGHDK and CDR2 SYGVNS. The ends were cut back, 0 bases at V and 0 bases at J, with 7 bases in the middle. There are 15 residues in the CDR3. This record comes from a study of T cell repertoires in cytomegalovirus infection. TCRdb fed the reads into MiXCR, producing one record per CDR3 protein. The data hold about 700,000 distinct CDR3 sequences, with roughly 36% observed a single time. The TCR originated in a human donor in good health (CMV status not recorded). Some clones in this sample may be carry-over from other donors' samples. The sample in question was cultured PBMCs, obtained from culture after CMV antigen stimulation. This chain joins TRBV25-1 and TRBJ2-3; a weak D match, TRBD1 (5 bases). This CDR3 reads CASSEYWGSTDTQYF. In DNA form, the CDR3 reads TGTGCCAGCAGTGAATATTGGGGCAGCACAGATACGCAGTATTTT.